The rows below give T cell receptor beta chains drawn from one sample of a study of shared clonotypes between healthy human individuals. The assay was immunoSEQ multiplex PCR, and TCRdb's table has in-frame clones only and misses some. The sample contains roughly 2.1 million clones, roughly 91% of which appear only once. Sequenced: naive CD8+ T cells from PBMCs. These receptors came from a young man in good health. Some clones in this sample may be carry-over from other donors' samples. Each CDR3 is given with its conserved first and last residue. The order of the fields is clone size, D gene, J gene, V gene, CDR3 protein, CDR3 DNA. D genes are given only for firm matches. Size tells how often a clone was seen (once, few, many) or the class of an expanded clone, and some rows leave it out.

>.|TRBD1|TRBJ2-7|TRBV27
CASSTRGSGYEQYF
TGTGCCAGCAGTACCAGGGGGTCAGGCTACGAGCAGTACTTC
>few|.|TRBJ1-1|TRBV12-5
CASGSPVGGNTEAFF
TGTGCTAGTGGTTCCCCTGTTGGGGGGAACACTGAAGCTTTCTTT
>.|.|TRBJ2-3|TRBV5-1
CASSQGVWSTDTQYF
TGCGCCAGCAGCCAGGGAGTATGGAGCACAGATACGCAGTATTTT
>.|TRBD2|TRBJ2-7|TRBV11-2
CASSVMRGSSEQYF
TGTGCCAGCAGCGTTATGCGGGGGTCTTCAGAGCAGTACTTC
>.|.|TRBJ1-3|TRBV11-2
CASSKTPLGGLTGNTIYF
TGTGCCAGCAGCAAAACCCCACTGGGGGGGCTTACTGGAAACACCATATATTTT
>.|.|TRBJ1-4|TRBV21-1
CASSRHGQGPALYPATNEKLFF
TGTGCCAGCAGCAGGCACGGACAGGGGCCCGCTCTATACCCTGCAACTAATGAAAAACTGTTTTTT
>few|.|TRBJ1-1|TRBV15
CATSRDRAGTTEAFF
TGTGCCACCAGCAGAGATCGCGCGGGGACTACTGAAGCTTTCTTT
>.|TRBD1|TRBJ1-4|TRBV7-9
CASSARTGTNEKLFF
TGTGCCAGCAGCGCCAGGACAGGGACTAATGAAAAACTGTTTTTT
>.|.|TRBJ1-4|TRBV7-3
CASSPGTPHATNEKLFF
TGTGCCAGCAGCCCCGGGACTCCACACGCAACTAATGAAAAACTGTTTTTT
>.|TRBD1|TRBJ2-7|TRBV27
CASSLSPTGQGVGEQYF
TGTGCCAGCAGTTTATCCCCCACGGGACAGGGGGTCGGGGAGCAGTACTTC
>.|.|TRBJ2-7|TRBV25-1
CASTSARLDVEQYF
TGTGCCAGCACCTCAGCGAGGCTTGACGTTGAGCAGTACTTC
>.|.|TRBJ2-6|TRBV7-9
CASSRRVVSPSGANVLTF
TGTGCCAGCAGCCGCCGGGTCGTCAGTCCCTCTGGGGCCAACGTCCTGACTTTC
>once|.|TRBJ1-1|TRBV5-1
CASSLLGGTEAFF
TGCGCCAGCAGCCTGCTCGGGGGGACTGAAGCTTTCTTT
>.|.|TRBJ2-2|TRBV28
CASSPNRAGELFF
TGTGCCAGCAGTCCAAACAGGGCCGGGGAGCTGTTTTTT
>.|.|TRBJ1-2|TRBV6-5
CASSFLREIPEYGYTF
TGTGCCAGCAGTTTCCTAAGGGAGATCCCGGAATATGGCTACACCTTC
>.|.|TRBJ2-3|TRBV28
CASSAASWGTDTQYF
TGTGCCAGCAGTGCAGCTAGCTGGGGCACAGATACGCAGTATTTT
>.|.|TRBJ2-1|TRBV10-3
CASSEAEELPYNEQFF
TGTGCCAGCAGTGAAGCTGAGGAACTCCCCTACAATGAGCAGTTCTTC
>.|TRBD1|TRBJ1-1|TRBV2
CASSGRGMNTEAFF
TGTGCCAGCAGTGGCAGGGGGATGAACACTGAAGCTTTCTTT